This TCR beta chain was found in a study of CD8+ T cells in alopecia areata. Findings of the study overall: Scalp specimens additionally yield sequences from normal skin's resident alphabeta T cells.

Sorting of pooled cutaneous lymph node cells used CD4, CD8alpha, NKG2D, NKG2ACE and other markers. Unmatched junction bases numbered 0, after V lost 2 bases and J lost 1 base. The CDR3 runs 14 residues. CDR1 NSHNY and CDR2 SYGAGN come from the germline V gene. Sequencing relied on a cDNA template that was reverse transcribed from extracted RNA. The table came from immunoSEQ multiplex PCR; TCRdb's copy has only in-frame clones and leaves some out. This sample comprises 200,000 to 300,000 clones, none seen once only. With respect to this clone: Antigen specificity is unknown. Mouse names are used for the genes. The CDR3 extends 4 residues past the end of the read, so its final part is completed from the germline J gene. Different DNA sequences within this sample yield the same CDR3.

The TCR originated in a C3H/HeJ mouse with alopecia areata. The MHC haplotype of the strain is H2-k. The rearrangement links TRBV13-1 to TRBJ2-4, with 8 positions matching TRBD1. Sequenced input: CD4+ T cells sorted from a lymph node. The CDR3 loop reads CASSEQGGQNTLYF. The covered CDR3 bases are TGTGCCAGCAGTGAACAGGGGGGTCAAAAC.